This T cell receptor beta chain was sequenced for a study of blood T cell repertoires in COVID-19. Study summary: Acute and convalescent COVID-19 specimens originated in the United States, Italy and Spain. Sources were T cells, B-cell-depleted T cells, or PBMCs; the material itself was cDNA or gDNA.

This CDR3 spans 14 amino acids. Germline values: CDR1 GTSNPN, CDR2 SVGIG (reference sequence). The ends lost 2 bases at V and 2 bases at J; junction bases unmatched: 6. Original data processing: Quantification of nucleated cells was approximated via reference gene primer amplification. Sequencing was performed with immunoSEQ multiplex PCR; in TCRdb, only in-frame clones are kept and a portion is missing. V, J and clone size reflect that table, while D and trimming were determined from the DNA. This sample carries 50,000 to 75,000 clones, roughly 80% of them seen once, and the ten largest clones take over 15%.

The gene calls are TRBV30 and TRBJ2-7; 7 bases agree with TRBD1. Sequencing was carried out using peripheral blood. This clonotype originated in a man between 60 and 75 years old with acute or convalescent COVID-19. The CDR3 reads CAWSKGTATYEQYF. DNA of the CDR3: TGTGCCTGGAGTAAAGGGACAGCCACCTACGAGCAGTACTTC.